The rows below give T cell receptor beta chains drawn from one sample of a study of molecular identifiers for immune sequencing clone quantification. TCRdb processed the PCR reads anew with MiXCR; each CDR3 protein has one entry. The sample includes some 65,000 distinct CDR3 sequences, about 18% of them seen just once. The sample comprised naive CD8+ T cells from blood, with Jurkat cell RNA spiked in. The receptors shown here come from a human donor in good health. Some libraries in this study had Jurkat cell RNA spiked in. Each CDR3 is given with its conserved first and last residue. A D gene is named only where the DNA matches it firmly. Expanded clones get a size class; other rows say once, few or many, or leave the size out.

CDR3: CATCLNPSLFDQPQHF; DNA: TGTGCCACATGCCTAAATCCTTCTCTTTTCGATCAGCCCCAGCATTTT; D: .; J: TRBJ1-5; V: TRBV6-2/TRBV6-3; size: many
CDR3: CANSLGGRSYEQYF; DNA: TGTGCCAACAGCTTGGGCGGGAGATCCTACGAGCAGTACTTC; D: TRBD2; J: TRBJ2-7; V: TRBV7-9; size: .
CDR3: CASSGLAGDTYNEQFF; DNA: TGTGCCAGCAGCGGACTAGCGGGAGACACCTACAATGAGCAGTTCTTC; D: TRBD2; J: TRBJ2-1; V: TRBV7-9; size: many
CDR3: CSVPPGELGLGVAEAFF; DNA: TGCAGCGTCCCCCCCGGGGAGTTGGGCTTGGGGGTCGCTGAAGCTTTCTTT; D: .; J: TRBJ1-1; V: TRBV29-1; size: many
CDR3: CASTSRTVYNEQFF; DNA: TGTGCCAGCACCAGTAGGACAGTGTACAATGAGCAGTTCTTC; D: .; J: TRBJ2-1; V: TRBV12-3/TRBV12-4; size: .
CDR3: CATSGVSGRSTDTQYF; DNA: TGTGCCACCAGTGGTGTTAGCGGGAGGAGCACAGATACGCAGTATTTT; D: TRBD2; J: TRBJ2-3; V: TRBV24-1; size: many
CDR3: CSVWDRWSNEQYF; DNA: TGCAGCGTTTGGGACAGGTGGTCCAACGAGCAGTACTTC; D: TRBD1; J: TRBJ2-7; V: TRBV29-1; size: .
CDR3: CASSQTGTGGYEQYF; DNA: TGCGCCAGCAGCCAAACCGGGACAGGGGGGTACGAGCAGTACTTC; D: TRBD1; J: TRBJ2-7; V: TRBV4-1; size: many
CDR3: CASSTGGRPYEQYF; DNA: TGTGCCAGCAGTACTGGGGGCAGGCCCTACGAGCAGTACTTC; D: .; J: TRBJ2-7; V: TRBV7-9; size: many
CDR3: CSVDSGTGDNYGYTF; DNA: TGCAGCGTTGACTCCGGGACAGGGGATAACTATGGCTACACCTTC; D: TRBD1; J: TRBJ1-2; V: TRBV29-1; size: many
CDR3: CASSFGETVVSPLHF; DNA: TGTGCCAGCAGTTTTGGGGAAACTGTAGTTTCACCCCTCCACTTT; D: .; J: TRBJ1-6; V: TRBV12-3/TRBV12-4; size: .
CDR3: CASSAQGLDEKLFF; DNA: TGTGCCAGCAGCGCCCAGGGGCTGGATGAAAAACTGTTTTTT; D: .; J: TRBJ1-4; V: TRBV9; size: many
CDR3: CASSLGVHSYNEQFF; DNA: TGTGCCAGCAGCTTGGGCGTACACTCCTACAATGAGCAGTTCTTC; D: .; J: TRBJ2-1; V: TRBV5-6; size: .
CDR3: CASSLVAGTGQNIQYF; DNA: TGTGCCAGCAGCTTAGTGGCCGGGACAGGCCAAAACATTCAGTACTTC; D: TRBD1; J: TRBJ2-4; V: TRBV13; size: many
CDR3: CASSLGPGGTDTQYF; DNA: TGTGCCAGCAGCTTAGGCCCAGGGGGCACAGATACGCAGTATTTT; D: .; J: TRBJ2-3; V: TRBV7-9; size: many
CDR3: CASSFGTTRGDTQYF; DNA: TGTGCCAGCAGCTTTGGGACTACAAGAGGCGATACGCAGTATTTT; D: TRBD2; J: TRBJ2-3; V: TRBV7-9; size: many
CDR3: CASSLVPDTQYF; DNA: TGTGCCAGCAGCTTAGTGCCAGATACGCAGTATTTT; D: .; J: TRBJ2-3; V: TRBV7-9; size: many
CDR3: CASSLRTGRDSQYF; DNA: TGTGCCAGCAGCCTACGGACGGGCAGAGATTCGCAGTATTTT; D: .; J: TRBJ2-3; V: TRBV7-9; size: .
CDR3: CASRYADEQFF; DNA: TGTGCCAGCAGGTATGCGGATGAGCAGTTCTTC; D: .; J: TRBJ2-1; V: TRBV11-3; size: .
CDR3: CASALSPGVTNQPQHF; DNA: TGTGCCAGCGCCCTAAGCCCCGGGGTGACCAATCAGCCCCAGCATTTT; D: .; J: TRBJ1-5; V: TRBV7-6; size: many
CDR3: CASGLAGPGPYEQYF; DNA: TGTGCTAGTGGCCTAGCGGGACCTGGTCCCTACGAGCAGTACTTC; D: TRBD2; J: TRBJ2-7; V: TRBV12-5; size: many
CDR3: CASSLGGLIGQPQHF; DNA: TGTGCCAGCAGCTTGGGGGGACTAATTGGTCAGCCCCAGCATTTT; D: .; J: TRBJ1-5; V: TRBV5-5; size: many